Below, 31 T cell receptor beta chains from the same sample are listed, as sequenced in a study of blood T cell repertoires in COVID-19. Sequenced by immunoSEQ multiplex PCR; TCRdb stores in-frame clones only, minus some. The sample carries about 230,000 clones, over 65% recorded once. Material: peripheral blood. These TCRs come from a woman aged 70-85 years with active or convalescent COVID-19.

This chain links TRBV29-1 with TRBJ2-5; TRBD2 matches at 10 bases. CDR1 SQVTM and CDR2 ANQGSEA come from the germline V gene. V lost 4 bases, J lost 4 bases, and 3 bases stayed unmatched. This CDR3 spans 13 amino acids. In nucleotides, the CDR3 is TGCAGCGTTGGGGGACTAGCGCGAGAGACCCAGTACTTC. Amino acids: CSVGGLARETQYF.

The V and J genes are TRBV9 and TRBJ2-5, with 9 bases identical to TRBD2. CDR1 is SGDLS and CDR2 is YYNGEE in the germline V gene. The CDR3 totals 16 residues. The V segment lost 0 bases and the J segment 2 bases; nucleotides outside the gene matches: 5. The CDR3 loop reads CASSVGASGTQETQYF. For the CDR3, the DNA is TGTGCCAGCAGCGTAGGGGCTAGCGGGACTCAAGAGACCCAGTACTTC. Variable domain in full (rest from reference TRBV9 and TRBJ2-5): DSGVTQTPKHLITATGQRVTLRCSPRSGDLSVYWYQQSLDQGLQFLIQYYNGEERAKGNILERFSAQQFPDLHSELNLSSLELGDSALYFCASSVGASGTQETQYFGPGTRLLVL.

This chain joins TRBV7-2 and TRBJ1-5; no clear D. CDR1 and CDR2 (germline): SGHTA, FQGNSA. This CDR3 spans 15 amino acids. V lost 4 bases, J lost 5 bases, and 15 bases lay in between. The CDR3 sequence is CASSSDPGQYQPQHF. The CDR3 DNA follows: TGTGCCAGCAGCTCCGACCCGGGTCAGTATCAGCCCCAGCATTTT.

The rearrangement joins TRBV5-1 to TRBJ2-7, with D possibly TRBD1 on 6 matching bases. The germline gives CDR1 SGHRS, CDR2 YFSETQ. Trimming removed 4 bases from V and 1 base from J, with 18 bases in between. This CDR3 is built from 16 residues. This CDR3 is CASSPRAGQTSYEQYF. In nucleotides, the CDR3 is TGCGCCAGCAGCCCAAGGGCTGGACAGACTTCCTACGAGCAGTACTTC.

V usage is TRBV5-1 and J usage is TRBJ2-1, with 10 bases fitting TRBD2. Trimming cost V 2 bases and J 1 base; bases outside gene matches: 3. The CDR3 covers 16 residues. The germline V gene has CDR1 SGHRS and CDR2 YFSETQ. The CDR3 is CASSLLAGNSYNEQFF. Written as DNA, the CDR3 is TGCGCCAGCAGCTTACTAGCGGGGAATTCCTACAATGAGCAGTTCTTC. Looking up the rest from reference TRBV5-1 and TRBJ2-1 gives the full variable domain: KAGVTQTPRYLIKTRGQQVTLSCSPISGHRSVSWYQQTPGQGLQFLFEYFSETQRNKGNFPGRFSGRQFSNSRSEMNVSTLELGDSALYLCASSLLAGNSYNEQFFGPGTRLTVL.

The genes are TRBV5-1 and TRBJ2-5; the match to TRBD1 covers 9 bases. Germline V gene lookup returns CDR1 SGHRS and CDR2 YFSETQ. The CDR3 has 14 residues. With 3 bases clipped from V and 1 base from J, the junction kept 1 base outside the gene matches. The CDR3 coding sequence is TGCGCCAGCAGCTCGGGACAGGGCCAAGAGACCCAGTACTTC. Translated: CASSSGQGQETQYF.

This clone has a single count. The chain joins TRBV6-1 to TRBJ2-6; the match to TRBD1 covers 8 bases. CDR3 size: 17 residues. The germline gives CDR1 MNHNS, CDR2 SASEGT. The trim removed 4 bases at V and 1 base at J, leaving 6 bases unmatched. For the CDR3, the DNA is TGTGCCAGCAGTGGAGCCAACAGGGGGTCTGGGGCCAACGTCCTGACTTTC. Amino acid sequence: CASSGANRGSGANVLTF.

This clone was counted between two and nine times. The gene calls are TRBV20-1 and TRBJ2-3; the D gene is possibly TRBD1 (5 bases). This CDR3 has 16 residues. Trimming pared 3 bases from V and 0 bases from J, leaving 16 bases between. Germline CDR1 DFQATT, CDR2 SNEGSKA (reference sequence). The CDR3 reads CSASQGFLKSTDTQYF. The CDR3 nucleotides read TGCAGTGCTAGTCAGGGTTTTTTGAAAAGCACAGATACGCAGTATTTT.

A word on this clone: At one end, the junction sequence differs from germline, possibly due to a read error. The chain is built from TRBV7-7 and TRBJ2-1, with D perhaps matching TRBD2 (6 bases). This CDR3 region has 15 residues. Looked up from germline, CDR1 is SSHAT and CDR2 is FNYEAQ (reference sequence). CDR3 DNA sequence: TGTGCTAGCAGCTTAGGTTCCGGGACTGCTAATGAGCAGTTCTTC. It codes for CASSLGSGTANEQFF.

This chain uses TRBV19 with TRBJ2-2, with unresolved D. The germline CDR1 and CDR2 sequences are LNHDA and SQIVND (reference sequence). CDR3 length: 14 residues. V lost 7 bases and J 1 base, leaving 10 bases between the germline ends. CDR3 residues: CASTRQRNTGELFF. CDR3 nucleotides: TGTGCCAGTACGCGGCAGAGGAACACCGGGGAGCTGTTTTTT.

This clone was counted between two and nine times. V is TRBV10-3 and J is TRBJ1-5, with D uncertain. V lost 2 bases and J lost 6, with 5 bases in between. Germline V gene sequence: CDR1 ENHRY, CDR2 SYGVKD. There are 12 residues in the CDR3. The CDR3 region has the DNA TGTGCCATCAGTGAGCCGGGTCAGCCCCAGCATTTT. Its protein product is CAISEPGQPQHF.

The chain has TRBV4-1 and TRBJ2-7; 7 bases are shared with TRBD1. V gave up 2 bases and J gave up 3 bases; unmatched junction bases: 7. Germline V gene data show CDR1 as MGHRA and CDR2 as YSYEKL. This CDR3 spans 15 amino acids. CDR3 nucleotide sequence: TGCGCCAGCAGCCAAAGCCAGGGGGATCTCTACGAGCAGTACTTC. It is translated as CASSQSQGDLYEQYF.

This rearrangement joins TRBV11-2 to TRBJ1-1; D is unresolved. Germline lookup yields CDR1 SGHAT and CDR2 FQNNGV. This CDR3 comprises 14 residues. Trimming left V 1 base short and J 4 bases short, with 10 bases between. DNA for the CDR3: TGTGCCAGCAGCTTAGTAGGATGGGCCACTGAAGCTTTCTTT. The encoded protein is CASSLVGWATEAFF. Full variable domain (rest looked up from reference TRBV11-2 and TRBJ1-1): EAGVAQSPRYKIIEKRQSVAFWCNPISGHATLYWYQQILGQGPKLLIQFQNNGVVDDSQLPKDRFSAERLKGVDSTLKIQPAKLEDSAVYLCASSLVGWATEAFFGQGTRLTVV.

To note about this clone: The same CDR3 also results from other DNA sequences found in this sample. V is TRBV5-1 and J is TRBJ2-5; unclear D gene. The length of the CDR3 is 14 residues. With 0 bases removed from V and 0 bases from J, the gap between germline ends came to 6 bases. The V gene's germline CDR1 is SGHRS and CDR2 YFSETQ. The CDR3 is CASSLVADQETQYF. The CDR3 DNA is TGCGCCAGCAGCTTGGTGGCGGACCAAGAGACCCAGTACTTC.

The V and J genes are TRBV7-8 and TRBJ2-7; the match to TRBD2 covers 11 bases. The CDR3 is made up of 15 amino acids. Germline CDR1 is SGHVS and CDR2 is FQNEAQ. Trimming removed 5 bases from V and 4 bases from J; junction bases left unmatched: 7. The chain's CDR3 is CASSLSGGGPYEQYF. The CDR3 nucleotides are TGTGCCAGCAGCCTTAGCGGGGGGGGCCCTTACGAGCAGTACTTC. Filled out from reference TRBV7-8 and TRBJ2-7, the complete variable domain reads GAGVSQSPRYKVAKRGQDVALRCDPISGHVSLFWYQQALGQGPEFLTYFQNEAQLDKSGLPSDRFFAERPEGSVSTLKIQRTQQEDSAVYLCASSLSGGGPYEQYFGPGTRLTVT.

V usage is TRBV27 and J usage is TRBJ1-1; no clear D. This CDR3 is 14 amino acids long. The germline V gene encodes CDR1 MNHEY and CDR2 SMNVEV (reference sequence). V lost 0 bases and J 5 bases, leaving 10 bases between the germline ends. CDR3: CASSLSLGRTEAFF. Here the CDR3 DNA reads TGTGCCAGCAGTTTATCCCTCGGGAGGACTGAAGCTTTCTTT.

The gene calls are TRBV29-1 and TRBJ2-1, with 12 bases fitting TRBD2. Losses at the gene ends were 1 base for V and 7 bases for J; bases not matched to a gene: 8. The V gene's germline CDR1 is SQVTM and CDR2 ANQGSEA. The CDR3 is 16 amino acids. The CDR3 DNA reads TGCAGCGTTGAAGGAACTTTGACTAGCGGGGGAAATGAGCAGTTCTTC. Protein: CSVEGTLTSGGNEQFF.

The sample holds one count of this clone. Here the CDR3 reads CASSQVRDNYNEQFF. The CDR3 coding sequence is TGCGCCAGCAGCCAAGTACGGGACAACTACAATGAGCAGTTCTTC. This rearrangement joins TRBV4-1 to TRBJ2-1; weak D call: TRBD1 (6 bases). Germline V lookup: CDR1 MGHRA, CDR2 YSYEKL. This CDR3 contains 15 residues. The V gene lost 1 base and the J gene lost 3 bases, with 10 bases spanning the gap.

V gene TRBV10-3 combines with J gene TRBJ2-6; D might be TRBD1 (6 bases). Germline V gene data show CDR1 as ENHRY and CDR2 as SYGVKD. The ends were cut back, 2 bases at V and 3 bases at J, with 11 bases in the middle. The length of the CDR3 is 16 residues. The CDR3: CAISETQGFGANVLTF. CDR3 sequence (DNA): TGTGCCATCAGTGAGACTCAGGGGTTTGGGGCCAACGTCCTGACTTTC.

J is TRBJ2-5 and V is TRBV7-2; the match to TRBD1 covers 8 bases. This CDR3 spans 16 amino acids. V shed 3 bases and J 4 bases; nucleotides not matched to a gene: 10. Germline V gene sequence: CDR1 SGHTA, CDR2 FQGNSA. CDR3 loop: CASSFQGQGAPETQYF. The CDR3 nucleotides are TGTGCCAGCAGCTTCCAAGGACAGGGTGCTCCAGAGACCCAGTACTTC.

V gene TRBV5-1 combines with J gene TRBJ2-7, with D tentatively TRBD2 (5 bases). The CDR3 runs to 14 residues. Trimming removed 1 base from V and 0 bases from J, with 8 bases in between. Germline V gives CDR1 SGHRS, CDR2 YFSETQ. Written as DNA, the CDR3 is TGCGCCAGCAGCTTGACGGGAACCTCCTACGAGCAGTACTTC. Translating gives CASSLTGTSYEQYF.

This sequence joins TRBV7-8 and TRBJ1-2; weak D call: TRBD1 (5 bases). Germline values: CDR1 SGHVS, CDR2 FQNEAQ. The CDR3 is 12 amino acids. Trimming stripped 4 bases from V and 2 bases from J, with 5 bases between. The CDR3 DNA is TGTGCCAGCAGCTCAGGGAACTATGGCTACACCTTC. Translating gives CASSSGNYGYTF.

The rearrangement joins TRBV2 to TRBJ2-1, with TRBD2 matching over 13 bases. Germline V gene lookup returns CDR1 SNHLY and CDR2 FYNNEI. The length of the CDR3 is 14 residues. Unmatched junction bases numbered 5, after V lost 5 bases and J lost 10 bases. CDR3 in amino acids: CASSIRTSGGEQFF. The CDR3 coding sequence is TGTGCCAGCAGTATAAGGACTAGCGGGGGCGAGCAGTTCTTC. Full variable domain (missing parts from reference TRBV2 and TRBJ2-1): EPEVTQTPSHQVTQMGQEVILRCVPISNHLYFYWYRQILGQKVEFLVSFYNNEISEKSEIFDDQFSVERPDGSNFTLKIRSTKLEDSAMYFCASSIRTSGGEQFFGPGTRLTVL.

V usage is TRBV6-6 and J usage is TRBJ1-4; D is undetermined. V was clipped by 4 bases and J by 1 base, with 10 bases between them. The CDR3 covers 15 residues. Germline V lookup: CDR1 MNHNY, CDR2 SVGAGI (reference sequence). CDR3 nucleotide sequence: TGTGCCAGCAGTTCCCACAGAGTAACTAATGAAAAACTGTTTTTT. Amino acid sequence: CASSSHRVTNEKLFF.

V is TRBV19 and J is TRBJ1-2, with TRBD1 as a possible D gene (5 bases). Trimming shortened V by 3 bases and J by 8 bases, and 13 bases separated the two germline ends. This CDR3 comprises 13 residues. CDR1 is LNHDA, CDR2 SQIVND, per germline (reference sequence). The CDR3 coding sequence is TGTGCCAGTAGTATCGGTAGGCAGGGCGGCTACACCTTC. Protein product: CASSIGRQGGYTF. Full variable domain (outside the CDR3, taken from reference TRBV19 and TRBJ1-2): DGGITQSPKYLFRKEGQNVTLSCEQNLNHDAMYWYRQDPGQGLRLIYYSQIVNDFQKGDIAEGYSVSREKKESFPLTVTSAQKNPTAFYLCASSIGRQGGYTFGSGTRLTVV.

This rearrangement joins TRBV28 to TRBJ1-1; D might be TRBD1 (5 bases). CDR3 length: 14 residues. V lost 6 bases to trimming and J lost 4 bases, with 15 bases between them. CDR1 and CDR2 (germline): MDHEN, SYDVKM. The CDR3 spells CASRWSQGFTEAFF. The DNA of the CDR3 is TGTGCCAGCAGGTGGTCCCAGGGTTTCACTGAAGCTTTCTTT.

V gene TRBV10-3 combines with J gene TRBJ2-5; 10 bases line up with TRBD2. The CDR3 extends over 13 amino acids. After removal of 6 bases from V and 3 bases from J, the junction contained 1 base not matched to a gene. Germline V CDR1 and CDR2: ENHRY, SYGVKD. This CDR3 is CAISGLAEETQYF. CDR3 coding DNA: TGTGCCATCAGCGGACTAGCGGAAGAGACCCAGTACTTC.

The rearrangement uses TRBV7-2 and TRBJ2-7, with D hard to call. The V gene's germline CDR1 is SGHTA and CDR2 FQGNSA. V lost 7 bases and J 6 bases, leaving 19 bases between the germline ends. The CDR3 runs to 14 residues. The CDR3, as DNA: TGTGCCAGCACCTTCTCTCTAGTCCCGGCCGAGCAGTACTTC. It specifies CASTFSLVPAEQYF. The entire variable domain, with the rest obtained from reference TRBV7-2 and TRBJ2-7, is as follows: GAGVSQSPSNKVTEKGKDVELRCDPISGHTALYWYRQSLGQGLEFLIYFQGNSAPDKSGLPSDRFSAERTGGSVSTLTIQRTQQEDSAVYLCASTFSLVPAEQYFGPGTRLTVT.

The chain carries TRBV5-1 and TRBJ2-4; maybe TRBD2 (6 bases). The CDR3 runs 13 residues. The V end lost 4 bases, the J end lost 9 bases, and 14 bases lay between the germline ends. Germline CDR1 reads SGHRS; CDR2 reads YFSETQ. The CDR3 protein is CASSDAGIGIQYF. The DNA of the CDR3 is TGCGCCAGCAGCGATGCGGGAATCGGCATTCAGTACTTC.

V and J are TRBV28 and TRBJ1-2; 9 nucleotides match TRBD1. CDR3 length: 15 amino acids. The V and J ends lost 6 bases and 5 bases, in that order; junction bases with no gene match: 10. Germline loops: CDR1 MDHEN, CDR2 SYDVKM. In nucleotides, the CDR3 is TGTGCCAGCAGACATGAAACAGGGGGCAATTATGGCTACACCTTC. As protein: CASRHETGGNYGYTF.

The chain employs TRBV2 and TRBJ1-5; tentatively, D is TRBD1 (5 bases). V lost 6 bases and J lost 7, with 16 bases in between. The CDR3 covers 14 residues. Germline V gene lookup returns CDR1 SNHLY and CDR2 FYNNEI. CDR3 nucleotide sequence: TGTGCCAGCAGGGCTGGCTCTGCAGGGCAGCCCCAGCATTTT. Translating it yields CASRAGSAGQPQHF.